The 9 T cell receptor beta chains reported below all come from one sample, sequenced in a study of OX40 agonist ivuxolimab in advanced cancers. Sequenced by immunoSEQ multiplex PCR; TCRdb stores in-frame clones only, minus some. The top ten clones hold roughly 0.5% of a sample with around 70,000 clones, around 86% of them seen once. The specimen was CD4+ or CD8+ T cells sorted from blood, collected in a trial of the OX40 agonist ivuxolimab. All receptors derive from an adult with an advanced solid tumor such as melanoma, head and neck, liver or kidney cancer.

The chain combines TRBV10-2 with TRBJ2-7, with 12 bases lining up with TRBD2. V lost 6 bases to trimming and J lost 2 bases; unmatched junction nucleotides: 2. This CDR3 has 14 amino acids. The germline gives CDR1 WSHSY, CDR2 SAAADI. For the CDR3, the DNA is TGCGCCAGCAGCGGACTAGCGGGAACCTACGAGCAGTACTTC. This translates into CASSGLAGTYEQYF.

The V gene is TRBV5-4, the J gene TRBJ2-4, with D possibly being TRBD1 or TRBD2 (7 bases each). The germline V gene has CDR1 SGHNT and CDR2 YYREEE (reference sequence). This CDR3 is 17 amino acids long. V was clipped by 4 bases and J by 1 base, with 18 bases between them. The CDR3 is CASSPGGGGSAKNIQYF. Here the CDR3 DNA reads TGTGCCAGCAGCCCCGGGGGAGGGGGCAGTGCCAAAAACATTCAGTACTTC.

The chain employs TRBV6-4 and TRBJ1-1; D uncertain. The V and J ends lost 0 bases and 3 bases respectively, with 8 bases between them. This CDR3 has 14 residues. Germline-derived CDR1 and CDR2 are MRHNA and SNTAGT. This chain's CDR3 is CASSDSAADTEAFF. The CDR3 coding sequence is TGTGCCAGCAGTGACTCAGCCGCTGACACTGAAGCTTTCTTT.

The V call is TRBV10-3, the J call TRBJ1-2; D is perhaps TRBD1 (6 bases). The CDR3 loop spans 12 amino acids. Germline lookup yields CDR1 ENHRY and CDR2 SYGVKD. With 2 bases removed from V and 8 bases from J, the gap between germline ends came to 9 bases. For the CDR3, the DNA is TGTGCCATCAGTGAGGCAGGGGTCGGCTACACCTTC. Its translation is CAISEAGVGYTF.

The chain combines TRBV6-1 with TRBJ2-7; possibly TRBD1 for D (5 bases). Germline lookup yields CDR1 MNHNS and CDR2 SASEGT. V lost 5 bases to trimming and J lost 3 bases, with 14 bases between them. CDR3 length equals 14 residues. CDR3 nucleotides: TGTGCCAGCAGTTGGGAAAGGGGTGACTACGAGCAGTACTTC. Translated: CASSWERGDYEQYF.

This chain connects TRBV6-5 to TRBJ2-7, with 12 bases fitting TRBD2. The germline CDR1 and CDR2 sequences are MNHEY and SVGAGI. V shed 4 bases, J shed 5 bases, and the junction held 6 bases outside the gene matches. The CDR3 loop spans 15 amino acids. This CDR3 reads CASSSGTSGYDEQYF. The CDR3 coding sequence is TGTGCCAGCAGTTCCGGGACTAGCGGGTATGACGAGCAGTACTTC.

The chain joins TRBV10-3 to TRBJ2-1, with 10 bases fitting TRBD2. The CDR3 is 15 residues long. Per germline, CDR1 ENHRY and CDR2 SYGVKD. The trim removed 4 bases at V and 4 bases at J, leaving 4 bases unmatched. As DNA, the CDR3 is TGTGCCATCAGTGGTCTAGCGGGGGCTTACAATGAGCAGTTCTTC. Translation gives CAISGLAGAYNEQFF.

This chain uses TRBV6-1 with TRBJ2-7; D is uncertain. Germline V gives CDR1 MNHNS, CDR2 SASEGT. Trimming shortened V by 2 bases and J by 6 bases, and 11 bases separated the two germline ends. This CDR3 spans 13 amino acids. CDR3 coding DNA: TGTGCCAGCAGTGAACACGATACCCGCGAGCAGTACTTC. Translating gives CASSEHDTREQYF.

The rearrangement uses TRBV18 and TRBJ2-7; 9 bases map to TRBD2. The CDR3 spans 14 residues. Trimming took 2 bases from V and 3 from J; bases not matched to a gene: 2. Germline-derived CDR1 and CDR2 are KGHSH and LQKENI. The CDR3 bases are TGTGCCAGCTCACCAAGCGGGAGGATCTACGAGCAGTACTTC. This codes for CASSPSGRIYEQYF.